Below, one T cell receptor beta chain is given with its context. This sample stems from a study of T cell changes during pregnancy in multiple sclerosis. The length of the CDR3 is 15 residues. V gave up 0 bases and J gave up 6 bases; unmatched junction bases: 8. CDR1 LGHNA and CDR2 YSLEER come from the germline V gene. Sequencing was performed with immunoSEQ multiplex PCR; in TCRdb, only in-frame clones are kept and a portion is missing. The top ten clones hold roughly 2.3% of a sample with about 60,000 clones, 92% of them seen once. Here the sequenced sample was peripheral blood, taken in the first trimester of pregnancy. The sequence was obtained from a female donor with multiple sclerosis, enrolled in a pregnancy study. The J gene is TRBJ2-7, the V gene TRBV4-3, with 7 nucleotides matching TRBD2. CDR3 sequence (DNA): TGCGCCAGCAGCCAAGATAGGGCGGGAGAGCGCGAGCAGTACTTC. Protein: CASSQDRAGEREQYF.